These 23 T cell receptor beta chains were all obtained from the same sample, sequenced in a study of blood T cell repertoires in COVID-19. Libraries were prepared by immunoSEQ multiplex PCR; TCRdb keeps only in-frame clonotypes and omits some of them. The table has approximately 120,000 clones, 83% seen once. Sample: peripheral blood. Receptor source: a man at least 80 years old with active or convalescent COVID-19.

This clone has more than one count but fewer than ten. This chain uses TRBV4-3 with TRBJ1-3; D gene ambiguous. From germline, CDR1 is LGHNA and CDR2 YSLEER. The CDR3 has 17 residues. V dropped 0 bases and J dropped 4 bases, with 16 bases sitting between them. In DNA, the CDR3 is TGCGCCAGCAGCCAAGATCCAATCCGGTCGTCCGGAAACACCATATATTTT. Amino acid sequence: CASSQDPIRSSGNTIYF.

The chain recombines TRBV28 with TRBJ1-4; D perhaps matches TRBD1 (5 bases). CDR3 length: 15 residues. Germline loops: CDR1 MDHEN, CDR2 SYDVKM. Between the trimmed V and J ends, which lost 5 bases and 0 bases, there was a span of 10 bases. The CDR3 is CASSGGAATNEKLFF. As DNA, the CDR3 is TGTGCCAGCAGTGGCGGGGCTGCAACTAATGAAAAACTGTTTTTT.

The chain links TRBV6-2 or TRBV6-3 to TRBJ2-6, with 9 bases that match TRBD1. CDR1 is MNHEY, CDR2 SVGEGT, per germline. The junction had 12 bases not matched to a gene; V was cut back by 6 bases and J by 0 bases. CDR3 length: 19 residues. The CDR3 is CASSRGGGTGYSGANVLTF. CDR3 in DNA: TGTGCCAGCAGCCGAGGAGGTGGGACAGGGTACTCTGGGGCCAACGTCCTGACTTTC.

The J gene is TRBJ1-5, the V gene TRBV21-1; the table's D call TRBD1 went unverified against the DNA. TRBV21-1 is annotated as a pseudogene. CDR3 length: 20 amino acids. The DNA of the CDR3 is TGTGCCAGCAGCAAAGGGAGGACAGGGGTGTTTTGGTTCGGCAATCAGCCCCAGCATTTT. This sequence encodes CASSKGRTGVFWFGNQPQHF.

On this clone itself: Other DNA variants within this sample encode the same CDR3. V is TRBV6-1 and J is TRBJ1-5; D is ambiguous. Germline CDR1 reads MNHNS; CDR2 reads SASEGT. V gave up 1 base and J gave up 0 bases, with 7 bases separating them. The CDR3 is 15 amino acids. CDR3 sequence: CASSEGSYSNQPQHF. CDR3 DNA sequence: TGTGCCAGCAGTGAAGGCAGTTATAGCAATCAGCCCCAGCATTTT.

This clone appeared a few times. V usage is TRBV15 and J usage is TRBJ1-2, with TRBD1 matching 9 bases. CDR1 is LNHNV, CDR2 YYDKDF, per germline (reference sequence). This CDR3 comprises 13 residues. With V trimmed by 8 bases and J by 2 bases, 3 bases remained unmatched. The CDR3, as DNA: TGTGCCACCCGGGACAGGGTAAACTATGGCTACACCTTC. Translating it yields CATRDRVNYGYTF. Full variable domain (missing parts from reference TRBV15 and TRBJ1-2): DAMVIQNPRYQVTQFGKPVTLSCSQTLNHNVMYWYQQKSSQAPKLLFHYYDKDFNNEADTPDNFQSRRPNTSFCFLDIRSPGLGDTAMYLCATRDRVNYGYTFGSGTRLTVV.

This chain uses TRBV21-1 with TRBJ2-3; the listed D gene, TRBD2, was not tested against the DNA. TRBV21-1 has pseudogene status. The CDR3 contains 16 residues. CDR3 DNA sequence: TGTGCCAGCAGCAAAGCAATGGGGGGGGGCCGAGATACGCAGTATTTT. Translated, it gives CASSKAMGGGRDTQYF.

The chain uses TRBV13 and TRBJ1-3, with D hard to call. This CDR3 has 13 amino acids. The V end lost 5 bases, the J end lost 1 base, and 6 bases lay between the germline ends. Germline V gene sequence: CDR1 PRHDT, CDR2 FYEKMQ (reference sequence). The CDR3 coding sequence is TGTGCCAGCAGCCCTCAGTCTGGAAACACCATATATTTT. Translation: CASSPQSGNTIYF.

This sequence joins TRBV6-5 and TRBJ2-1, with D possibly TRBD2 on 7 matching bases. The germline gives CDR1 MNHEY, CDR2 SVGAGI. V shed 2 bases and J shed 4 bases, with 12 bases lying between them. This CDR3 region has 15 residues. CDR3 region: CASSYGGAGYNEQFF. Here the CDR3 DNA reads TGTGCCAGCAGTTACGGGGGGGCCGGGTACAATGAGCAGTTCTTC.

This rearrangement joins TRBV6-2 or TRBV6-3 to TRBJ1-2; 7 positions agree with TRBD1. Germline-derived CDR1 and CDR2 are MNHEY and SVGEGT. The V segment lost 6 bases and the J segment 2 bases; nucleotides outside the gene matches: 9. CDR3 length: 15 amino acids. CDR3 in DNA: TGTGCCAGCAGCCCGAACAGGGGTTCAAACTATGGCTACACCTTC. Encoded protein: CASSPNRGSNYGYTF.

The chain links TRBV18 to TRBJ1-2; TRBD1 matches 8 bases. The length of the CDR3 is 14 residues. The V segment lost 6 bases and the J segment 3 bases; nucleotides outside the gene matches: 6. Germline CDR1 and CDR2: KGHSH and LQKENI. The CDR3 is CASSQGAQDYGYTF. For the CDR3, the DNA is TGTGCCAGCTCCCAGGGGGCGCAAGACTATGGCTACACCTTC. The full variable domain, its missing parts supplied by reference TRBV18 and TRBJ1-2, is NAGVMQNPRHLVRRRGQEARLRCSPMKGHSHVYWYRQLPEEGLKFMVYLQKENIIDESGMPKERFSAEFPKEGPSILRIQQVVRGDSAAYFCASSQGAQDYGYTFGSGTRLTVV.

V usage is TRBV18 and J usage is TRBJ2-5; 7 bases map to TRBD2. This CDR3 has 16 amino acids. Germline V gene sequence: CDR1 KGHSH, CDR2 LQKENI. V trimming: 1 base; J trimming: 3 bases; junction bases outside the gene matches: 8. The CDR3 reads CASSPRDYHLKETQYF. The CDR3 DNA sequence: TGTGCCAGCTCACCACGGGACTACCACCTTAAAGAGACCCAGTACTTC. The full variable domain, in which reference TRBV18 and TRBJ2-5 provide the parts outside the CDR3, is NAGVMQNPRHLVRRRGQEARLRCSPMKGHSHVYWYRQLPEEGLKFMVYLQKENIIDESGMPKERFSAEFPKEGPSILRIQQVVRGDSAAYFCASSPRDYHLKETQYFGPGTRLLVL.

CDR3: CASSFDRGTETQYF. The CDR3 coding sequence is TGTGCCAGCAGCTTCGACAGGGGAACGGAGACCCAGTACTTC. This chain joins TRBV7-2 and TRBJ2-5; 8 bases are shared with TRBD1. V trimming: 3 bases; J trimming: 5 bases; junction bases outside the gene matches: 5. CDR3 size: 14 residues. Looked up from germline, CDR1 is SGHTA and CDR2 is FQGNSA.

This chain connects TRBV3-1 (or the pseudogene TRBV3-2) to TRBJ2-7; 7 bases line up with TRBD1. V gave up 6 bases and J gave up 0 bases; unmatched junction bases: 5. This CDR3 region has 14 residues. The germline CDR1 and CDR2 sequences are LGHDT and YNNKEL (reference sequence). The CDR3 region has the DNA TGTGCCAGCAGGGAACAGGGGCCCTCCTACGAGCAGTACTTC. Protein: CASREQGPSYEQYF.

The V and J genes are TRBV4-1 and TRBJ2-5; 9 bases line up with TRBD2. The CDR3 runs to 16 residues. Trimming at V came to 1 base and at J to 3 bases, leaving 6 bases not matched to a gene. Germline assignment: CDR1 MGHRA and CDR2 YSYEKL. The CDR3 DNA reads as TGCGCCAGCAGCCAAGGTGCGGGGGGGCCTGAAGAGACCCAGTACTTC. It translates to CASSQGAGGPEETQYF.

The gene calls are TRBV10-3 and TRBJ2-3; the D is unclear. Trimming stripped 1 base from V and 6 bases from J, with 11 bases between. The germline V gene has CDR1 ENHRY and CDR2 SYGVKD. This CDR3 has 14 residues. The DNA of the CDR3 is TGTGCCATCAGTGAGTTAATGCAAGAGGATACGCAGTATTTT. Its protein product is CAISELMQEDTQYF.

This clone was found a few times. DNA of the CDR3: TGTGCCAGCAGTTCCTGGACAGGGGGGAACAATGAGCAGTTCTTC. Its protein product is CASSSWTGGNNEQFF. The chain carries TRBV6-2 or TRBV6-3 and TRBJ2-1; 10 bases map to TRBD1. The V gene end was trimmed by 4 bases and the J gene end by 5 bases; junction bases not matched to a gene: 5. The germline gives CDR1 MNHEY, CDR2 SVGEGT. The length of the CDR3 is 15 residues.

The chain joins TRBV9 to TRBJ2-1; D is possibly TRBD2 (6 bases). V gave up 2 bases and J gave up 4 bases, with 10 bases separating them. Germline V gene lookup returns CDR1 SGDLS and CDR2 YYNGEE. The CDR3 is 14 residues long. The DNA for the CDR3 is TGTGCCAGCAGCGTGGATGGACTATACAATGAGCAGTTCTTC. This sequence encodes CASSVDGLYNEQFF. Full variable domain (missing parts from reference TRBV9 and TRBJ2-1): DSGVTQTPKHLITATGQRVTLRCSPRSGDLSVYWYQQSLDQGLQFLIQYYNGEERAKGNILERFSAQQFPDLHSELNLSSLELGDSALYFCASSVDGLYNEQFFGPGTRLTVL.

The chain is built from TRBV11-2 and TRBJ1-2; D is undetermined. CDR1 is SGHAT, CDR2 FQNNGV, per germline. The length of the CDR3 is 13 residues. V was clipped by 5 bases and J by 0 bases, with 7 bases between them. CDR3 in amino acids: CASSPGSNYGYTF. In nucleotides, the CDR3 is TGTGCCAGCAGCCCCGGGTCTAACTATGGCTACACCTTC.

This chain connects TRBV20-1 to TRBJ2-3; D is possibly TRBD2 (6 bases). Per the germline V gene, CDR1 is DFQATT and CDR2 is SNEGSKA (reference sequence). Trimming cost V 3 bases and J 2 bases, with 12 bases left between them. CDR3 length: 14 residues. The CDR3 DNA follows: TGCAGTGCTAGTTGGGGGGTACACACAGATACGCAGTATTTT. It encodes CSASWGVHTDTQYF.

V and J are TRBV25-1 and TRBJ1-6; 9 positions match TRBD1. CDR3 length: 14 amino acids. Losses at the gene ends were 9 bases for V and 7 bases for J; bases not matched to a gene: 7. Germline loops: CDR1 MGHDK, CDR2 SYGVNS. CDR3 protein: CASAGTGLNSPLHF. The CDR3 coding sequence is TGTGCCAGTGCCGGGACAGGGTTAAATTCACCCCTCCACTTT.

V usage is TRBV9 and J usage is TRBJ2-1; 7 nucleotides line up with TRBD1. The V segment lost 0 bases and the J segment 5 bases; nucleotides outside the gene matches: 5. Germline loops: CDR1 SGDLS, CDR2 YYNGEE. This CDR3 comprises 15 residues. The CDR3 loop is CASSVEGDSDNEQFF. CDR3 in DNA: TGTGCCAGCAGCGTAGAGGGGGACAGCGACAATGAGCAGTTCTTC. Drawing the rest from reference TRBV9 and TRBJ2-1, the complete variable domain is DSGVTQTPKHLITATGQRVTLRCSPRSGDLSVYWYQQSLDQGLQFLIQYYNGEERAKGNILERFSAQQFPDLHSELNLSSLELGDSALYFCASSVEGDSDNEQFFGPGTRLTVL.

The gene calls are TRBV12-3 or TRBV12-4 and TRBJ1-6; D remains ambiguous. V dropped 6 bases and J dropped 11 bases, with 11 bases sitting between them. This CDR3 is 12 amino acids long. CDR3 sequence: CASRLNFAPLHF. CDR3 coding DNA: TGTGCCAGCAGGCTAAATTTTGCACCCCTCCACTTT.